These 11 T cell receptor beta chains originate from one sample sequenced in a study of early T cells in non-severe SARS-CoV-2 infection. TCRdb ran MiXCR on the 5' RACE reads and lists one entry per CDR3 protein. The data hold tens of thousands of distinct CDR3 sequences, with 13% to 15% observed a single time. Sequenced input: whole blood. The receptors originated from an adult who was a healthcare worker with PCR-confirmed SARS-CoV-2 infection or an uninfected control (not recorded which).

This chain joins TRBV28 and TRBJ2-7; TRBD1 agrees at 7 bases. The V gene end was trimmed by 3 bases and the J gene end by 3 bases; junction bases not matched to a gene: 5. The CDR3 length is 14 residues. Germline CDR1 reads MDHEN; CDR2 reads SYDVKM. For the CDR3, the DNA is TGTGCCAGCAGTTTGATACCAGGGGGCTACGAGCAGTACTTC. This sequence encodes CASSLIPGGYEQYF.

This clonotype was counted a few times. The chain recombines TRBV25-1 with TRBJ2-1; tentatively, D is TRBD2 (6 bases). There are 14 residues in the CDR3. The germline CDR1 and CDR2 sequences are MGHDK and SYGVNS. Between the trimmed V and J ends, which lost 6 bases and 4 bases, there was a span of 13 bases. The CDR3 region is CASRAGGSYNEQFF. DNA for the CDR3: TGTGCCAGCAGGGCTGGGGGGTCATACAATGAGCAGTTCTTC.

In this sample, this clonotype turned up many times. The chain couples TRBV14 to TRBJ1-6; no firm D call. This CDR3 contains 15 residues. Trimming removed 5 bases from V and 7 bases from J, with 15 bases in between. The germline V gene has CDR1 SGHDN and CDR2 FVKESK. CDR3 bases: TGTGCCAGCAGCTCGTACATGGGTGGCAATTCACCCCTCCACTTT. Translated, it gives CASSSYMGGNSPLHF.

This clonotype showed up many times. This chain links TRBV9 with TRBJ2-1; D perhaps matches TRBD1 (6 bases). V lost 0 bases, J lost 0 bases, and 13 bases lay in between. The germline CDR1 and CDR2 sequences are SGDLS and YYNGEE. This CDR3 has 17 amino acids. In DNA form, the CDR3 reads TGTGCCAGCAGCGTAGCTTTACAGGGCCTCTCCTACAATGAGCAGTTCTTC. Translated: CASSVALQGLSYNEQFF.

The rearrangement joins TRBV10-3 to TRBJ1-3; no reliable D call. Germline loops: CDR1 ENHRY, CDR2 SYGVKD. The CDR3 spans 12 residues. Trimming stripped 0 bases from V and 15 bases from J, with 12 bases between. The CDR3, as DNA: TGTGCCATCAGTGAGTCCGGACGGCTGGCATATTTT. Its translation: CAISESGRLAYF.

This clonotype turned up a few times. This chain uses TRBV3-1 with TRBJ1-2; D might be TRBD1 (5 bases). Looked up from germline, CDR1 is LGHDT and CDR2 is YNNKEL (reference sequence). This CDR3 is 14 amino acids long. Deletions cut 4 bases from V and 4 bases from J, with 13 bases between. The CDR3 region is CASSPRDGAYGYTF. The CDR3 region has the DNA TGTGCCAGCAGCCCCCGGGACGGTGCCTATGGCTACACCTTC.

The chain carries TRBV25-1 and TRBJ2-1; D tentatively reads TRBD1 or TRBD2 (5 bases each). Germline lookup yields CDR1 MGHDK and CDR2 SYGVNS. Trimming cost V 5 bases and J 4 bases, with 18 bases left between them. The CDR3 sequence is 16 residues long. The CDR3 bases are TGTGCCAGCAGTCCCCGGGCCGGGGCCCCTTACAATGAGCAGTTCTTC. Encoded protein: CASSPRAGAPYNEQFF. Drawing the rest from reference TRBV25-1 and TRBJ2-1, the complete variable domain is EADIYQTPRYLVIGTGKKITLECSQTMGHDKMYWYQQDPGMELHLIHYSYGVNSTEKGDLSSESTVSRIRTEHFPLTLESARPSHTSQYLCASSPRAGAPYNEQFFGPGTRLTVL.

The CDR3 DNA reads TGTGCCAGCAGCGTAGGCTCGGGCCGGATAAACACTGAAGCTTTCTTT. This translates into CASSVGSGRINTEAFF. The chain links TRBV9 to TRBJ1-1; D remains unclear. The CDR3 extends over 16 amino acids. Trimming took 0 bases from V and 2 from J, leaving 14 bases between them. CDR1 is SGDLS and CDR2 is YYNGEE in the germline V gene.

The chain recombines TRBV7-9 with TRBJ1-4, with D possibly TRBD1 on 5 matching bases. V lost 5 bases and J lost 6, with 16 bases in between. The CDR3 covers 15 residues. Germline CDR1 and CDR2: SEHNR and FQNEAQ (reference sequence). Here the CDR3 reads CASSPLEGMDEKLFF. The CDR3, as DNA: TGTGCCAGCAGCCCGCTGGAGGGGATGGATGAAAAACTGTTTTTT. Full variable domain (missing parts from reference TRBV7-9 and TRBJ1-4): DTGVSQNPRHKITKRGQNVTFRCDPISEHNRLYWYRQTLGQGPEFLTYFQNEAQLEKSRLLSDRFSAERPKGSFSTLEIQRTEQGDSAMYLCASSPLEGMDEKLFFGSGTQLSVL.

This clonotype was seen a handful of times. The chain combines TRBV11-2 with TRBJ1-5; 7 bases fit TRBD1. V trimming: 0 bases; J trimming: 5 bases; junction bases outside the gene matches: 4. The CDR3 extends over 15 amino acids. The germline gives CDR1 SGHAT, CDR2 FQNNGV. For the CDR3, the DNA is TGTGCCAGCAGCTTAGACCGGGACAGCTATCAGCCCCAGCATTTT. Translated, it gives CASSLDRDSYQPQHF.

There are many counts of this clonotype. The genes are TRBV29-1 and TRBJ1-5; the match to TRBD1 covers 9 bases. The CDR3 has 14 residues. Trimming removed 4 bases from V and 2 bases from J; junction bases left unmatched: 3. Germline-derived CDR1 and CDR2 are SQVTM and ANQGSEA. The CDR3 sequence: CSVVTGGGNQPQHF. The CDR3 region has the DNA TGCAGCGTTGTAACAGGGGGCGGCAATCAGCCCCAGCATTTT.